This T cell receptor beta chain was captured in a study of control samples from healthy donors and cancer patients. Repertoires were generated with immunoSEQ multiplex PCR, while TCRdb's copy carries only in-frame clones and drops some. The sample holds about 69,000 clones; roughly 89% are singletons and the top ten take around 5.1%. V lost 3 bases and J 5 bases, leaving 8 bases between the germline ends. The CDR3 has 12 amino acids. Germline V gives CDR1 SGHNT, CDR2 YYREEE (reference sequence). The chain combines TRBV5-4 with TRBJ2-5, with D unresolved. The source is a man in his fifties or sixties with colorectal cancer. The sample was PBMCs. CDR3 protein: CASSWPGETQYF. CDR3 sequence (DNA): TGTGCCAGCAGCTGGCCCGGGGAGACCCAGTACTTC.